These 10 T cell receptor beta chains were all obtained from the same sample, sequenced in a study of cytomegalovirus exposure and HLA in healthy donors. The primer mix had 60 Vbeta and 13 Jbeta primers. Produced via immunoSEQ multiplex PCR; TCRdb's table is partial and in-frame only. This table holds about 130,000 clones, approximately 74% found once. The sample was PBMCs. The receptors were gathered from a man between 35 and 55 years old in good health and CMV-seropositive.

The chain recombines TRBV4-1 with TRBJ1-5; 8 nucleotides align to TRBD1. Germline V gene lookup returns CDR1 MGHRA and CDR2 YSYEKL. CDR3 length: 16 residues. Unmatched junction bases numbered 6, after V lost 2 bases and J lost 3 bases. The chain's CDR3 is CASSQPDRGPNQPQHF. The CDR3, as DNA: TGCGCCAGCAGCCAACCCGACAGGGGACCCAATCAGCCCCAGCATTTT.

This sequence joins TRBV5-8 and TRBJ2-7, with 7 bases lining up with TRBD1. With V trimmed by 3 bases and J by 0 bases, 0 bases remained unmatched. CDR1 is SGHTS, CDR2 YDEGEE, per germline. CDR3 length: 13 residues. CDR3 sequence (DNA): TGTGCCAGCAGCTACAGGGGCTCCTACGAGCAGTACTTC. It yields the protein CASSYRGSYEQYF.

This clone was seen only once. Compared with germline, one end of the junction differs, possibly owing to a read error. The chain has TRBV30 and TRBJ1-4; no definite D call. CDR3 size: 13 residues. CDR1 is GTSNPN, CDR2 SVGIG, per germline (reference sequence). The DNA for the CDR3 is TGTGCCTGCGATCTGGCAACCAATGAAAAACTGTTTTTT. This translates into CACDLATNEKLFF.

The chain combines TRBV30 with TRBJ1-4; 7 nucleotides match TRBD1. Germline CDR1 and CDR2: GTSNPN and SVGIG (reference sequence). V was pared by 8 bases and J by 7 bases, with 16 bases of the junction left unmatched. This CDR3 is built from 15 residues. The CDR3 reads CATTTQGRIGEKLFF. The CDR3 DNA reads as TGTGCCACGACCACACAGGGGAGGATCGGTGAAAAACTGTTTTTT. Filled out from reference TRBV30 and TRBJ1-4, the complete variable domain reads SQTIHQWPATLVQPVGSPLSLECTVEGTSNPNLYWYRQAAGRGLQLLFYSVGIGQISSEVPQNLSASRPQDRQFILSSKKLLLSDSGFYLCATTTQGRIGEKLFFGSGTQLSVL.

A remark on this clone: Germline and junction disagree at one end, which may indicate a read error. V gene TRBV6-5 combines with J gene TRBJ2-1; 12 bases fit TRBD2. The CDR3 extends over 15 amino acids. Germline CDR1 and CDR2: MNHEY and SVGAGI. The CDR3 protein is CASSDSSGGANEQFF. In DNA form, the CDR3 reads TGTGCCAGCAGTGACTCTAGCGGGGGGGCCAATGAGCAGTTCTTC.

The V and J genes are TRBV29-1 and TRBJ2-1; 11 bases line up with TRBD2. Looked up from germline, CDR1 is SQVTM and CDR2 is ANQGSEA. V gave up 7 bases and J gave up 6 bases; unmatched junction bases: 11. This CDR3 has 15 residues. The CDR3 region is CSATPSGRPPNEQFF. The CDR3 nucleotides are TGCAGCGCCACTCCTAGCGGGAGGCCCCCCAATGAGCAGTTCTTC.

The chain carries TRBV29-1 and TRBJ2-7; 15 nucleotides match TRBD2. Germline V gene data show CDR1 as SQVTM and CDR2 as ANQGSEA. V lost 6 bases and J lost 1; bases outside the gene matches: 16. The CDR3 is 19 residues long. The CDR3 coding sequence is TGCAGCGTGGTCTCCTGGACTAGCGGGAGGGGGACGGTATCCTACGAGCAGTACTTC. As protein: CSVVSWTSGRGTVSYEQYF.

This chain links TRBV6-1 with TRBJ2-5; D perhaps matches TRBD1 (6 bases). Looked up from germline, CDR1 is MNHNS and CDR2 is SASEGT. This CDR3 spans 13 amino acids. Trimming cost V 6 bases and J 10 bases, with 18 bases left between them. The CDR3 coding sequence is TGTGCCAGCAGGCCGGACAGCCTAGGGGGCCAGTACTTC. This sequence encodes CASRPDSLGGQYF.

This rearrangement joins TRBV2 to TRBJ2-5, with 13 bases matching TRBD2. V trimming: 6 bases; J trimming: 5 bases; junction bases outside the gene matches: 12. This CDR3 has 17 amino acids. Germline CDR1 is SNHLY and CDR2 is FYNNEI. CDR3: CASRAGTSGTLFETQYF. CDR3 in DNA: TGTGCCAGCAGAGCCGGGACTAGCGGGACGCTCTTTGAGACCCAGTACTTC. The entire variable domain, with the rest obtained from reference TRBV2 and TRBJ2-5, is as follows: EPEVTQTPSHQVTQMGQEVILRCVPISNHLYFYWYRQILGQKVEFLVSFYNNEISEKSEIFDDQFSVERPDGSNFTLKIRSTKLEDSAMYFCASRAGTSGTLFETQYFGPGTRLLVL.

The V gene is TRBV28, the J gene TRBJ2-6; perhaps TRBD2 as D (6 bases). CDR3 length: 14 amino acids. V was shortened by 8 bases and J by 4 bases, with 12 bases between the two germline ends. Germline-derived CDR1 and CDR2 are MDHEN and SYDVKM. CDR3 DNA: TGTGCCAGCTTTGGGGCGGGAGGGGCCAACGTCCTGACTTTC. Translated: CASFGAGGANVLTF.